This T cell receptor (beta chain) was observed in a study of blood T cell repertoires in COVID-19. Overall study context: The United States, Italy and Spain were the sources of the acute and convalescent COVID-19 samples. From T cells, B-cell-depleted T cells, or PBMCs came the material, which was cDNA or gDNA.

Libraries were prepared by immunoSEQ multiplex PCR; TCRdb keeps only in-frame clonotypes and omits some of them. The sample has 150,000 to 200,000 clones; over 85% are singletons. The CDR3 covers 15 residues. Germline CDR1 and CDR2: KGHSH and LQKENI. V dropped 3 bases and J dropped 2 bases, with 14 bases sitting between them. The clonotype comes from a man in his sixties with active or convalescent COVID-19. The gene calls are TRBV18 and TRBJ2-7; a possible D gene is TRBD2 (5 bases). Sequenced sample: peripheral blood. CDR3 sequence (DNA): TGTGCCAGCTCACCGGGCTCCGGGAAGACCTACGAGCAGTACTTC. Protein product: CASSPGSGKTYEQYF.